This TCR beta chain emerged from a study of shared clonotypes between healthy human individuals (dated by TCRdb to about 2020). Turning to the overall study: A couple of women and a few men aged 18 to 49 years were included in the cohort. Libraries were prepared and TCR repertoires were sequenced by different laboratories using diverse techniques, in order to increase sequencing depth and limit assay-specific biases. For each donor, three plates each were used for CD4 naive and CD4 memory, two plates were used for CD8 naive, and one plate was used for CD8 memory. Per donor, leukapheresis produced somewhere between about 0.94 and 10 billion PBMCs. Blood TCR repertoires of five healthy adults were deeply sequenced to estimate repertoire size and the extent of clonotype sharing between individuals.

Study-wide findings and limitations: Naive subsets generally had larger estimated clonotype richness than memory subsets. Incomplete sequencing was indicated by rarefaction of sorted-subset datasets, despite the large sequencing depth. Across a handful of donors, approximately 4.9% of naive CD4, approximately 4% of naive CD8, roughly 2.2% of memory CD4, and approximately 0.4% of memory CD8 clonotypes were shared. Only blood was sampled, and tissue TCR repertoires likely differ from those in blood. Based on pairwise subsampling, the degree of clonotype sharing among donors was expected to be affected by sequencing depth. Because the study included only a small number of donors, the genetic and exposure-history diversity represented was limited. Compared with non-shared clonotypes, clonotypes shared by all four sorted-subset donors had higher generation probabilities.

V loses 2 bases, J loses 1 base, and the germline ends lie 16 bases apart. The CDR3 sequence holds 17 residues, the cysteine and phenylalanine included. Kept here is only the CDR3 DNA, which spans 51 bases and is read in frame from base 1. In the germline V gene, CDR1 corresponds to SGHVS and CDR2 to FNYEAQ. Using the deep immunoSEQ assay, multiplex PCR amplified TCR CDR3 regions from genomic DNA. For each cell subset, the extracted genomic DNA was distributed evenly across all wells of several immunoSEQ 96-well plates, and each plate served as one replicate. For sorted subsets, each replicate PCR was loaded with 200 ng genomic DNA, equivalent to 25,000 to 35,000 T cell genomes. Purified libraries were measured with a Qubit 3.0 fluorometer, size-checked on a Bioanalyzer 2100, and measured again with the KAPA Library Quantification kit. A separate single-read 150-cycle Illumina NextSeq 550 flow cell was used to sequence each immunoSEQ 96-well plate. Turning to the authors' computational methods: The immunoSEQ output contained only junctional sequences without quality scores, so filtering could not match that applied to full-length reads. Sequences were annotated with PyIR, a Python wrapper for IgBLAST v1.9, and V/J genes and CDR3 were assigned using IMGT germline references. Reads with weak V/J assignments (E-value above 1e-6), missing CDR3, stop codons, out-of-frame junctions, or ambiguous translated residues were removed. A V3J clonotype was defined by an identical inferred V gene, J gene, and CDR3 amino acid sequence. Percentage overlap between repertoires was calculated by dividing the number of shared unique clonotypes by the size of the smaller repertoire. Richness of each repertoire was evaluated using RTK rarefaction, the Chao1 estimator, and Recon v2.1 estimates of unobserved clonotypes. Generation probabilities for all TCRbeta clonotypes obtained by the gDNA method from a handful of donors were computed using OLGA. The clones in this table, taken by TCRdb from immuneACCESS, are in-frame only. Not every clone is retained; where verified, under half of the shortfall comes from an unresolved V gene, and the cause of the rest is unknown. That table is the source of V, J and clone size, and D and trimming were worked out from the DNA. The sample table contains roughly 2 million clones; only one count was recorded for more than 90% of them. Around 0.13% of the sample comes from the top ten.

Concerning this clone itself: What this receptor recognizes is not known. No base quality values were provided; no much bigger clone lies one nucleotide off.

The donors were healthy, HIV-negative adults who had no recently reported acute infections or vaccinations. Only Caucasian adults living in Nashville, Tennessee, USA were represented among the donors. CD4+ T cells were enriched through magnetic negative selection, after which naive cells were positively selected on CD45RA and the remaining negative fraction served as the memory subset. Blood was obtained by leukapheresis, after which PBMCs were separated by Ficoll-Histopaque density gradient centrifugation and cryopreserved in liquid nitrogen vapor phase. Analytical flow cytometry was used to check the purity and quantity of each magnetically sorted T cell population. Each sorted fraction had its genomic DNA isolated and then quantified by UV absorbance on a Nanodrop 2000c.

Sequences were obtained from naive CD4+ T cells sorted from blood. This sample's cell subset or site label indicates: CD45RA+ positively selected. The TCR sequence derives from a man younger than 35 in good health. The receptor chain draws on TRBV7-6 and TRBJ2-3, with no confidently assigned D gene. The bases read TGTGCCAGCAGCTTAAGTTTTGGCTGGTCGGGCACAGATACGCAGTATTTT. It translates to CASSLSFGWSGTDTQYF.